The 16 T cell receptor beta chains below were found in one sample sequenced in a study of blood T cell repertoires in COVID-19. The method was immunoSEQ multiplex PCR; TCRdb's version includes in-frame clones alone and lacks a portion of them. The table shows around 200,000 clones, with 80% to 90% occurring only once. The sequenced material came from peripheral blood. The receptors originated from a woman in her thirties or forties with active or convalescent COVID-19.

This rearrangement joins TRBV7-3 to TRBJ2-1; TRBD2 matches 13 bases. The germline CDR1 and CDR2 sequences are SGHTA and FQGTGA. CDR3 size: 15 residues. V dropped 5 bases and J dropped 8; count of bases not matched to a gene: 6. The CDR3 region is CASSLGLAGAYEQFF. CDR3 bases: TGTGCCAGCAGCCTTGGACTAGCGGGAGCGTATGAGCAGTTCTTC. Filled out from reference TRBV7-3 and TRBJ2-1, the complete variable domain reads GAGVSQTPSNKVTEKGKYVELRCDPISGHTALYWYRQSLGQGPEFLIYFQGTGAADDSGLPNDRFFAVRPEGSVSTLKIQRTERGDSAVYLCASSLGLAGAYEQFFGPGTRLTVL.

V is TRBV2 and J is TRBJ1-6; 8 nucleotides align to TRBD1. This CDR3 has 15 amino acids. V gave up 5 bases and J gave up 0 bases; unmatched junction bases: 0. Looked up from germline, CDR1 is SNHLY and CDR2 is FYNNEI. CDR3 sequence: CASSTGGSYNSPLHF. DNA of the CDR3: TGTGCCAGCAGTACAGGGGGCTCCTATAATTCACCCCTCCACTTT.

The V call is TRBV9, the J call TRBJ2-3; D is unresolved. Germline loops: CDR1 SGDLS, CDR2 YYNGEE. This CDR3 is 14 amino acids long. V dropped 2 bases and J dropped 0 bases, with 7 bases sitting between them. This CDR3 is CASSVFSSTDTQYF. CDR3 coding DNA: TGTGCCAGCAGCGTTTTCTCTAGCACAGATACGCAGTATTTT.

The V call is TRBV9, the J call TRBJ1-3; D may be TRBD1 (5 bases). V was pared by 4 bases and J by 6 bases, with 14 bases between. CDR1 is SGDLS, CDR2 YYNGEE, per germline. There are 14 residues in the CDR3. CDR3 nucleotides: TGTGCCAGCAGCCCCGGGACTAAACTAAACACCATATATTTT. Translation gives CASSPGTKLNTIYF.

This clone was picked up a small number of times. The chain combines TRBV10-3 with TRBJ2-7, with 9 nucleotides matching TRBD1. The CDR3 loop spans 16 amino acids. Germline-derived CDR1 and CDR2 are ENHRY and SYGVKD. J gave up 0 bases and V 6 bases, and 9 bases lay outside the gene matches. CDR3 bases: TGTGCCATCAGGGACAGGGGACAGGGTTTCTCCTACGAGCAGTACTTC. It is translated as CAIRDRGQGFSYEQYF.

This sequence joins TRBV30 and TRBJ2-3, with D maybe TRBD2 (5 bases). The CDR3 spans 12 residues. V lost 3 bases to trimming and J lost 1 base, with 5 bases between them. CDR1 is GTSNPN, CDR2 SVGIG, per germline (reference sequence). CDR3 region: CAWSGGTDTQYF. The CDR3 nucleotides read TGTGCCTGGAGCGGGGGCACAGATACGCAGTATTTT.

This clone was picked up a small number of times. The chain recombines TRBV5-1 with TRBJ2-3; 8 bases fit TRBD1. The CDR3 extends over 16 amino acids. Germline V gene sequence: CDR1 SGHRS, CDR2 YFSETQ. Trimming cost V 3 bases and J 2 bases; bases outside gene matches: 8. CDR3 coding DNA: TGCGCCAGCAGCTGGAGGACAGGGTCCCCCACAGATACGCAGTATTTT. Encoded protein: CASSWRTGSPTDTQYF.

The chain employs TRBV6-5 and TRBJ2-1; TRBD2 aligns across 8 bases. Germline CDR1 reads MNHEY; CDR2 reads SVGAGI. The CDR3 is made up of 14 amino acids. V lost 5 bases and J lost 7; bases outside the gene matches: 7. CDR3 sequence: CASSRLAPGNEQFF. CDR3 sequence (DNA): TGTGCCAGCAGTCGACTAGCGCCGGGGAATGAGCAGTTCTTC.

The chain uses TRBV7-8 and TRBJ1-5; D not resolved. V lost 1 base to trimming and J lost 1 base, with 8 bases between them. The germline CDR1 and CDR2 sequences are SGHVS and FQNEAQ. CDR3 length: 15 amino acids. CDR3 sequence reads: CASSLVGRSNQPQHF. In DNA, the CDR3 is TGTGCCAGCAGCTTAGTCGGCAGGAGCAATCAGCCCCAGCATTTT.

J is TRBJ1-2 and V is TRBV6-2 or TRBV6-3; 8 bases align to TRBD1. The CDR3 runs to 15 residues. CDR1 is MNHEY and CDR2 is SVGEGT in the germline V gene. Trimming cost V 5 bases and J 6 bases; bases outside gene matches: 11. CDR3 sequence reads: CASSADRVKTHGYTF. CDR3 nucleotides: TGTGCCAGCAGTGCGGACAGGGTTAAAACCCATGGCTACACCTTC.

Written as DNA, the CDR3 is TGTGCCAGCTCGGGGTGGGTGAACACTGAAGCTTTCTTT. Translating it yields CASSGWVNTEAFF. V usage is TRBV2 and J usage is TRBJ1-1; D is unclear. V was pared by 8 bases and J by 0 bases, with 10 bases between. This CDR3 has 13 residues. In germline, CDR1 is SNHLY, CDR2 FYNNEI.

The chain couples TRBV3-1 (or the pseudogene TRBV3-2) to TRBJ2-6; 9 positions match TRBD1. Germline values: CDR1 LGHDT, CDR2 YNNKEL (reference sequence). The CDR3 totals 19 residues. With 4 bases clipped from V and 4 bases from J, the junction kept 14 bases outside the gene matches. This CDR3 reads CASSLPWDRVEWGANVLTF. CDR3 nucleotide sequence: TGTGCCAGCAGCCTCCCCTGGGACAGGGTTGAATGGGGGGCCAACGTCCTGACTTTC.

V gene TRBV7-2 combines with J gene TRBJ1-4, with 8 bases that match TRBD1. Germline values: CDR1 SGHTA, CDR2 FQGNSA. J was trimmed by 11 bases and V by 3 bases; bases with no gene match: 5. The CDR3 runs 13 residues. The chain's CDR3 is CASSLERQGKLFF. The CDR3 region has the DNA TGTGCCAGCAGCTTGGAAAGACAGGGGAAACTGTTTTTT. The variable domain in full, with the rest retrieved from reference TRBV7-2 and TRBJ1-4, is GAGVSQSPSNKVTEKGKDVELRCDPISGHTALYWYRQSLGQGLEFLIYFQGNSAPDKSGLPSDRFSAERTGGSVSTLTIQRTQQEDSAVYLCASSLERQGKLFFGSGTQLSVL.

The chain employs TRBV12-5 and TRBJ2-1; tentatively, D is TRBD2 (7 bases). The V and J ends lost 8 bases and 4 bases respectively, with 21 bases between them. CDR1 is LGHNT and CDR2 is FRNRAP in the germline V gene. The CDR3 is 16 residues long. CDR3 sequence reads: CASWGGSGQNYNEQFF. The CDR3 DNA reads TGTGCTAGTTGGGGGGGCTCAGGGCAAAATTACAATGAGCAGTTCTTC.

The genes are TRBV6-6 and TRBJ1-1, with 7 bases fitting TRBD1. The trim removed 5 bases at V and 1 base at J, leaving 10 bases unmatched. This CDR3 comprises 16 residues. Germline V CDR1 and CDR2: MNHNY, SVGAGI (reference sequence). The CDR3 loop reads CASSQLTGPRNTEAFF. The CDR3 nucleotides read TGTGCCAGCAGTCAACTGACAGGGCCAAGGAACACTGAAGCTTTCTTT.

This sequence joins TRBV29-1 and TRBJ1-4; 9 nucleotides align to TRBD1. Germline V CDR1 and CDR2: SQVTM, ANQGSEA. Trimming cost V 6 bases and J 0 bases; bases outside gene matches: 5. CDR3 size: 15 residues. Written as DNA, the CDR3 is TGCAGCGTGGGGGACAGGGTAGCAACTAATGAAAAACTGTTTTTT. It specifies CSVGDRVATNEKLFF.